What follows describes a single T cell receptor (beta chain). The CDR3 consists of 13 residues. With 2 bases clipped from V and 5 bases from J, the junction kept 2 bases outside the gene matches. Germline V gives CDR1 SGHDT, CDR2 YYEEEE. Over chemoradiotherapy, repertoires were sampled more than once. This entry belongs to a study of chemoradiotherapy in HPV16-positive cancers. Here immunoSEQ multiplex PCR was the method, and the copy in TCRdb shows in-frame clones only, minus some. The sample shows around 53,000 clones, about 92% of them seen only once. The TCR originated in a human donor with HPV-associated anogenital cancer. The source material was blood, sampled from a patient who underwent chemoradiotherapy. V gene TRBV5-6 combines with J gene TRBJ1-2, with 8 bases aligning to TRBD1. The CDR3 protein is CASSLRTGYGYTF. CDR3 nucleotides: TGTGCCAGCAGCTTAAGGACAGGGTATGGCTACACCTTC.